The 24 T cell receptor beta chains reported below all come from one sample, sequenced in a study of identical twins. TCRdb recomputed calls from the 5' RACE reads with MiXCR, one row per CDR3 protein. The sample records hundreds of thousands of distinct CDR3 sequences, 9% to 15% being singletons. This same sample was also taken into another study, of yellow fever vaccine responses in identical twins.

Sequenced material: PBMCs. The source of these receptors is a young woman in good health.

This clonotype was recorded many times. The chain links TRBV4-1 to TRBJ2-2; D is uncertain. The CDR3 sequence is 15 residues long. Trimming shortened V by 1 base and J by 5 bases, and 11 bases separated the two germline ends. CDR1 and CDR2 (germline): MGHRA, YSYEKL. The CDR3 region has the DNA TGCGCCAGCAGCCAAGGAAGGGTGAAAACCGGGGAGCTGTTTTTT. Protein: CASSQGRVKTGELFF.

This clonotype was recorded many times. The chain is built from TRBV12-3 or TRBV12-4 and TRBJ2-2; the D is unclear. V was shortened by 5 bases and J by 6 bases, with 13 bases between the two germline ends. This CDR3 contains 14 residues. The DNA for the CDR3 is TGTGCCAGCAGTGCCCCCAGTGCGCCCGGGGAGCTGTTTTTT. It codes for CASSAPSAPGELFF.

This clonotype has a handful of counts. The rearrangement uses TRBV7-6 and TRBJ2-5, with 8 bases fitting TRBD2. Per the germline V gene, CDR1 is SGHVS and CDR2 is FNYEAQ. The CDR3 extends over 16 amino acids. V shed 1 base and J 4 bases; nucleotides not matched to a gene: 8. CDR3 sequence reads: CASSLGGSGISETQYF. The DNA of the CDR3 is TGTGCCAGCAGCTTAGGGGGTAGCGGGATTTCAGAGACCCAGTACTTC.

This clonotype was seen only a few times. This chain links TRBV5-4 with TRBJ1-4; D possibly corresponds to TRBD1 (5 bases). Per germline, CDR1 SGHNT and CDR2 YYREEE (reference sequence). With 4 bases removed from V and 3 bases from J, the gap between germline ends came to 13 bases. The CDR3 is 15 amino acids. CDR3 DNA sequence: TGTGCCAGCAGCATTGACAGCCAGTCTAATGAAAAACTGTTTTTT. Protein: CASSIDSQSNEKLFF.

The table lists this clonotype with a few counts. The chain is built from TRBV28 and TRBJ2-3; 8 nucleotides match TRBD2. The CDR3 contains 16 residues. The germline CDR1 and CDR2 sequences are MDHEN and SYDVKM. V dropped 8 bases and J dropped 4; count of bases not matched to a gene: 14. The CDR3 is CASGVFSGTFADTQYF. The DNA of the CDR3 is TGTGCCAGCGGGGTGTTTAGCGGGACCTTTGCAGATACGCAGTATTTT.

The CDR3 bases are TGTGCCAGCAGCGGCTGGGGACAGGGTAATTCACCCCTCCACTTT. This gives the protein CASSGWGQGNSPLHF. The rearrangement joins TRBV5-6 to TRBJ1-6; 9 nucleotides line up with TRBD1. Trimming at V came to 4 bases and at J to 6 bases, leaving 5 bases not matched to a gene. Germline CDR1 is SGHDT and CDR2 is YYEEEE. The CDR3 runs to 15 residues.

This clonotype showed up many times. CDR3 nucleotides: TGCGCCAGCACCAAAGGGGGGACCTACGAGCAGTACTTC. Encoded protein: CASTKGGTYEQYF. The J gene is TRBJ2-7, the V gene TRBV5-1; D might be TRBD1 or TRBD2, each matching 6 bases. Germline lookup yields CDR1 SGHRS and CDR2 YFSETQ. Between the trimmed V and J ends, which lost 6 bases and 2 bases, there was a span of 12 bases. The CDR3 length is 13 residues.

V gene TRBV12-5 combines with J gene TRBJ2-1; the D is unclear. This CDR3 has 14 residues. Germline CDR1 LGHNT, CDR2 FRNRAP. Deletions cut 1 base from V and 5 bases from J, with 9 bases between. The CDR3 loop reads CASGLAPSHNEQFF. CDR3 bases: TGTGCTAGTGGTTTGGCCCCGAGTCACAATGAGCAGTTCTTC. Full variable domain (remainder filled in from reference TRBV12-5 and TRBJ2-1): DARVTQTPRHKVTEMGQEVTMRCQPILGHNTVFWYRQTMMQGLELLAYFRNRAPLDDSGMPKDRFSAEMPDATLATLKIQPSEPRDSAVYFCASGLAPSHNEQFFGPGTRLTVL.

This clonotype was observed a handful of times. The rearrangement joins TRBV11-2 to TRBJ2-4; D may be TRBD2 (6 bases). V lost 3 bases and J 3 bases, leaving 9 bases between the germline ends. The CDR3 spans 14 residues. The germline CDR1 and CDR2 sequences are SGHAT and FQNNGV. The CDR3 bases are TGTGCCAGCAGCTTTCGGGGGAGCAAAAACATTCAGTACTTC. Its protein is CASSFRGSKNIQYF.

The rearrangement joins TRBV6-5 to TRBJ2-3; a possible D gene is TRBD2 (6 bases). The CDR3 is made up of 16 amino acids. Germline assignment: CDR1 MNHEY and CDR2 SVGAGI. Trimming pared 0 bases from V and 0 bases from J, leaving 10 bases between. Written as DNA, the CDR3 is TGTGCCAGCAGTTACTCCCTAGCGACTAGCACAGATACGCAGTATTTT. As protein: CASSYSLATSTDTQYF.

This sequence joins TRBV4-1 and TRBJ2-3, with 11 bases identical to TRBD2. V lost 1 base and J lost 0; bases outside the gene matches: 3. The CDR3 covers 17 residues. Germline lookup yields CDR1 MGHRA and CDR2 YSYEKL. DNA for the CDR3: TGCGCCAGCAGCCAAGGACTAGCGGGATTAAGCACAGATACGCAGTATTTT. This encodes CASSQGLAGLSTDTQYF.

The genes are TRBV6-1 and TRBJ1-1; weak D call: TRBD1 (5 bases). The CDR3 runs 15 residues. Between the trimmed V and J ends, which lost 8 bases and 1 base, there was a span of 17 bases. The germline V gene has CDR1 MNHNS and CDR2 SASEGT. The CDR3 nucleotides are TGTGCCAGCCAAAGCCTACAGGTTTCGAACACTGAAGCTTTCTTT. Protein: CASQSLQVSNTEAFF.

The chain recombines TRBV2 with TRBJ2-1; D possibly corresponds to TRBD1 (5 bases). The germline gives CDR1 SNHLY, CDR2 FYNNEI. The CDR3 has 14 residues. V shed 3 bases and J shed 8 bases, with 14 bases lying between them. For the CDR3, the DNA is TGTGCCAGCAGTGATGCAGGGATAGGGGATGAGCAGTTCTTC. This sequence encodes CASSDAGIGDEQFF.

This chain joins TRBV2 and TRBJ1-4, with D perhaps TRBD1 (5 bases). This CDR3 contains 13 residues. CDR1 SNHLY and CDR2 FYNNEI come from the germline V gene. V was trimmed by 7 bases and J by 0 bases, leaving 6 bases between them. CDR3: CASKGPTNEKLFF. The CDR3 nucleotides read TGTGCCAGCAAGGGGCCAACTAATGAAAAACTGTTTTTT.

The chain recombines TRBV6-5 with TRBJ2-1, with 13 bases lining up with TRBD2. Germline CDR1 reads MNHEY; CDR2 reads SVGAGI. V lost 6 bases to trimming and J lost 0 bases; unmatched junction nucleotides: 11. The CDR3 runs to 19 residues. The CDR3 coding sequence is TGTGCCAGCAGCTACCGACTAGCGGGAGGTTGGAGCTCCTACAATGAGCAGTTCTTC. This sequence encodes CASSYRLAGGWSSYNEQFF.

This clonotype was seen a few times. The genes are TRBV12-3 or TRBV12-4 and TRBJ2-7; tentative D call: TRBD1 (6 bases). Trimming shortened V by 3 bases and J by 0 bases, and 15 bases separated the two germline ends. The CDR3 loop spans 16 amino acids. The CDR3 coding sequence is TGTGCCAGCAGTTTGGTCGGACAGACTTACTCCTACGAGCAGTACTTC. Protein product: CASSLVGQTYSYEQYF.

The chain has TRBV2 and TRBJ2-4, with no clear D. Trimming removed 1 base at V and 0 bases at J, with 7 bases between. Germline assignment: CDR1 SNHLY and CDR2 FYNNEI. The CDR3 is 15 residues long. CDR3 coding DNA: TGTGCCAGCAGTGAAGGGGATTTAGCCAAAAACATTCAGTACTTC. This translates into CASSEGDLAKNIQYF. Full variable domain (rest looked up from reference TRBV2 and TRBJ2-4): EPEVTQTPSHQVTQMGQEVILRCVPISNHLYFYWYRQILGQKVEFLVSFYNNEISEKSEIFDDQFSVERPDGSNFTLKIRSTKLEDSAMYFCASSEGDLAKNIQYFGAGTRLSVL.

The genes are TRBV29-1 and TRBJ2-7, with no clear D. This CDR3 has 11 amino acids. V was trimmed by 5 bases and J by 3 bases, leaving 8 bases between them. The germline CDR1 and CDR2 sequences are SQVTM and ANQGSEA. Written as DNA, the CDR3 is TGCAGCGTTTTTCAGGACTACGAGCAGTACTTC. This codes for CSVFQDYEQYF.

V usage is TRBV12-3 or TRBV12-4 and J usage is TRBJ1-2; D is possibly TRBD1 (5 bases). Trimming shortened V by 3 bases and J by 6 bases, and 11 bases separated the two germline ends. There are 13 residues in the CDR3. The DNA for the CDR3 is TGTGCCAGCAGTTTTTTAGGGACCGATGGCTACACCTTC. This codes for CASSFLGTDGYTF.

Note on this clonotype: The germline gene is not matched at one end of the junction; a read error may be the cause. Written as DNA, the CDR3 is TGTACCAGCAGCCTGGCCCAAAGCGGGGGGGCCAATGAGCAGTTCTTC. This translates into CTSSLAQSGGANEQFF. The gene calls are TRBV12-3 or TRBV12-4 and TRBJ2-1, with 10 nucleotides matching TRBD2. This CDR3 comprises 16 residues.

Ten or more counts support this clonotype. The J gene is TRBJ1-2, the V gene TRBV5-6; D gene unclear. The CDR3 contains 12 residues. V was clipped by 0 bases and J by 8 bases, with 8 bases between them. Germline CDR1 and CDR2: SGHDT and YYEEEE. CDR3: CASSLGVGGYTF. The CDR3 DNA reads TGTGCCAGCAGCTTGGGCGTCGGGGGCTACACCTTC.

This clonotype showed up many times. The rearrangement links TRBV4-1 to TRBJ2-3; D remains ambiguous. This CDR3 spans 13 amino acids. In germline, CDR1 is MGHRA, CDR2 YSYEKL. V was pared by 1 base and J by 6 bases, with 8 bases between. CDR3 protein: CASSQVIGDTQYF. CDR3 DNA: TGCGCCAGCAGCCAAGTGATAGGGGATACGCAGTATTTT.

This clonotype has at least ten counts. The chain is built from TRBV7-9 and TRBJ2-4; a possible D gene is TRBD1 (5 bases). The V end lost 4 bases, the J end lost 1 base, and 17 bases lay between the germline ends. The CDR3 runs 17 residues. Germline lookup yields CDR1 SEHNR and CDR2 FQNEAQ (reference sequence). The CDR3 is CASSSSMAGWAKNIQYF. The CDR3 DNA sequence: TGTGCCAGCAGCTCGTCGATGGCAGGGTGGGCCAAAAACATTCAGTACTTC.

This clonotype came up many times. This chain links TRBV27 with TRBJ2-1, with D unclear. Germline CDR1 and CDR2: MNHEY and SMNVEV (reference sequence). CDR3 length: 13 amino acids. The V and J ends lost 5 bases and 8 bases respectively, with 13 bases between them. For the CDR3, the DNA is TGTGCCAGCAGTCTGCAATCGGGCGATGAGCAGTTCTTC. Translating gives CASSLQSGDEQFF.